Shown below are 28 T cell receptor beta chains from a single sample sequenced in a study of Ad26.COV2.S vaccination and SARS-CoV-2 variants. TCRdb's copy holds only in-frame clones and misses some; the assay was immunoSEQ multiplex PCR. This sample carries 350,000 to 450,000 clones, approximately 83% of them seen once, and the ten largest clones take approximately 7.8%. Treatment here: roughly 20 received Ad26.COV2.S at low or high dose, single or two shots; roughly five received placebo; per-sample allocation not given. Following the first vaccine or placebo injection, samples were taken on day 63. The specimen was peripheral blood, collected in a trial of Ad26.COV2.S vaccine versus placebo. These receptors were obtained from a person aged 18-60 years who received the Ad26.COV2.S COVID-19 vaccine or a placebo.

This clone was detected ten times or more. The J gene is TRBJ2-5, the V gene TRBV6-6, with TRBD1 as a possible D gene (5 bases). The CDR3 is made up of 11 amino acids. The ends were cut back, 2 bases at V and 7 bases at J, with 5 bases in the middle. The V gene's germline CDR1 is MNHNY and CDR2 SVGAGI (reference sequence). CDR3 sequence reads: CASSYQGTQYF. The CDR3, as DNA: TGTGCCAGCAGTTACCAGGGGACCCAGTACTTC.

This clone was seen a few times. The CDR3 is CATSLNRGRAYEQYF. The CDR3 nucleotides read TGTGCCACCAGCCTTAATCGGGGCAGAGCCTACGAGCAGTACTTC. The V call is TRBV15, the J call TRBJ2-7; D is perhaps TRBD1 or TRBD2 (5 bases each). V was cut by 5 bases and J by 2 bases, with 16 bases left in between. CDR1 is LNHNV and CDR2 is YYDKDF in the germline V gene (reference sequence). The CDR3 totals 15 residues.

CDR3 coding DNA: TGTGCCAGTAGTATAGTCCCCCCTTCCGCGGGAGGGCCCAATGAGCAGTTCTTC. It encodes CASSIVPPSAGGPNEQFF. V and J are TRBV19 and TRBJ2-1, with 9 bases identical to TRBD2. The J segment lost 6 bases and the V segment lost 1 base, leaving 13 bases of the junction unmatched. Germline CDR1 LNHDA, CDR2 SQIVND (reference sequence). The CDR3 has 18 residues.

This clone showed up just once. The J gene is TRBJ2-7, the V gene TRBV27; maybe TRBD2 (6 bases). Germline assignment: CDR1 MNHEY and CDR2 SMNVEV (reference sequence). The CDR3 loop spans 12 amino acids. V dropped 5 bases and J dropped 7 bases, with 12 bases sitting between them. The CDR3 sequence is CASSETGGEQYF. Here the CDR3 DNA reads TGTGCCAGCAGTGAAACTGGGGGGGAGCAGTACTTC.

The V gene is TRBV19, the J gene TRBJ2-7; 11 nucleotides line up with TRBD1. The V and J ends lost 4 bases and 5 bases, in that order; junction bases with no gene match: 4. From germline, CDR1 is LNHDA and CDR2 SQIVND (reference sequence). The CDR3 loop spans 14 amino acids. Here the CDR3 DNA reads TGTGCCAGTAGTACCGGACAGGGGGCGGACGAGCAGTACTTC. Protein: CASSTGQGADEQYF.

V gene TRBV27 combines with J gene TRBJ2-7; D gene uncertain. V lost 5 bases, J lost 9 bases, and 20 bases lay in between. Looked up from germline, CDR1 is MNHEY and CDR2 is SMNVEV (reference sequence). The CDR3 is 14 amino acids. This chain's CDR3 is CASSPGPTGFAQYF. Here the CDR3 DNA reads TGTGCCAGCAGTCCCGGACCAACTGGCTTCGCGCAGTACTTC.

The genes are TRBV5-1 and TRBJ1-1; 11 bases agree with TRBD1. The CDR3 has 14 residues. After removal of 4 bases from V and 4 bases from J, the junction contained 3 bases not matched to a gene. Germline CDR1 reads SGHRS; CDR2 reads YFSETQ. This CDR3 is CASSVGQGGTEAFF. CDR3 DNA: TGCGCCAGCAGCGTGGGACAGGGGGGCACTGAAGCTTTCTTT.

The genes are TRBV27 and TRBJ2-1; D call uncertain. The CDR3 extends over 15 amino acids. Germline V lookup: CDR1 MNHEY, CDR2 SMNVEV (reference sequence). V shed 5 bases and J shed 2 bases, with 13 bases lying between them. Here the CDR3 reads CASSPDESTYNEQFF. CDR3 DNA sequence: TGTGCCAGCAGTCCGGACGAAAGCACCTACAATGAGCAGTTCTTC.

V gene TRBV9 combines with J gene TRBJ2-6; 7 bases line up with TRBD1. CDR1 and CDR2 from the germline V gene are SGDLS and YYNGEE. This CDR3 spans 18 amino acids. With V trimmed by 4 bases and J by 0 bases, 10 bases remained unmatched. The CDR3, as DNA: TGTGCCAGCAGCCCTCGACGACAGGGTAGCTCTGGGGCCAACGTCCTGACTTTC. Translated, it gives CASSPRRQGSSGANVLTF.

The chain has TRBV19 and TRBJ2-7; TRBD1 matches 7 bases. Germline V lookup: CDR1 LNHDA, CDR2 SQIVND (reference sequence). The CDR3 has 15 residues. Germline trimming cut 3 bases from V and 1 base from J; bases unmatched to any gene: 6. The CDR3 sequence is CASSMHRDSSYEQYF. In DNA form, the CDR3 reads TGTGCCAGTAGTATGCACCGGGACAGTTCCTACGAGCAGTACTTC.

The chain couples TRBV27 to TRBJ1-5; no firm D call. Germline assignment: CDR1 MNHEY and CDR2 SMNVEV (reference sequence). V was clipped by 0 bases and J by 4 bases, with 4 bases between them. This CDR3 has 13 amino acids. The CDR3 bases are TGTGCCAGCAGTTTATCCTATAATCAGCCCCAGCATTTT. Amino acid sequence: CASSLSYNQPQHF.

The J gene is TRBJ2-2, the V gene TRBV3-1 (or the pseudogene TRBV3-2), with 13 bases fitting TRBD2. The germline CDR1 and CDR2 sequences are LGHDT and YNNKEL (reference sequence). After removal of 2 bases from V and 0 bases from J, the junction contained 9 bases not matched to a gene. The CDR3 has 20 residues. CDR3 bases: TGTGCCAGCAGCCAAAGAAGGGGACTAGCGGGAATTACGAACACCGGGGAGCTGTTTTTT. It specifies CASSQRRGLAGITNTGELFF.

The chain has TRBV2 and TRBJ1-2; 9 bases align to TRBD1. This CDR3 contains 12 residues. The junction had 3 bases not matched to a gene; V was cut back by 6 bases and J by 7 bases. The germline V gene has CDR1 SNHLY and CDR2 FYNNEI. The CDR3 nucleotides are TGTGCCAGCAGGGGACAGGGAGGTGGCTACACCTTC. Translating it yields CASRGQGGGYTF.

The gene calls are TRBV12-3 or TRBV12-4 and TRBJ2-7; D remains ambiguous. Trimming cost V 6 bases and J 4 bases, with 7 bases left between them. CDR3 length: 11 amino acids. In DNA, the CDR3 is TGTGCCAGCAGGCAAAATTACGAGCAGTACTTC. This gives the protein CASRQNYEQYF.

CDR3 in amino acids: CASSLGSGLATDTQYF. As DNA, the CDR3 is TGTGCCAGCAGCTTAGGGTCGGGACTAGCCACAGATACGCAGTATTTT. J is TRBJ2-3 and V is TRBV7-2; the match to TRBD2 covers 9 bases. Per germline, CDR1 SGHTA and CDR2 FQGNSA. The CDR3 spans 16 residues. V lost 1 base and J lost 2; bases outside the gene matches: 4.

The rearrangement joins TRBV19 to TRBJ2-7; maybe TRBD1 (6 bases). V lost 10 bases to trimming and J lost 3 bases, with 13 bases between them. CDR1 is LNHDA and CDR2 is SQIVND in the germline V gene (reference sequence). This CDR3 is 12 amino acids long. CDR3 region: CATRGHFYEQYF. DNA for the CDR3: TGTGCCACCAGGGGACATTTCTACGAGCAGTACTTC.

The rearrangement uses TRBV5-1 and TRBJ1-1; D is unclear. The V end lost 1 base, the J end lost 1 base, and 8 bases lay between the germline ends. The germline gives CDR1 SGHRS, CDR2 YFSETQ. The CDR3 has 14 amino acids. The CDR3 DNA follows: TGCGCCAGCAGCTTGAACAGACAGAACACTGAAGCTTTCTTT. As protein: CASSLNRQNTEAFF.

The V and J genes are TRBV6-6 and TRBJ1-5, with 7 bases fitting TRBD1. The ends lost 7 bases at V and 3 bases at J; junction bases unmatched: 9. The length of the CDR3 is 15 residues. Per germline, CDR1 MNHNY and CDR2 SVGAGI (reference sequence). CDR3 amino acids: CASIQLGTVNQPQHF. CDR3 nucleotide sequence: TGTGCCAGCATCCAACTGGGGACAGTCAATCAGCCCCAGCATTTT.

This chain connects TRBV19 to TRBJ1-5; 9 bases fit TRBD1. Germline V gene sequence: CDR1 LNHDA, CDR2 SQIVND (reference sequence). V lost 9 bases and J lost 3; bases outside the gene matches: 3. CDR3 length equals 13 residues. The CDR3 DNA reads TGTGCCAGCCGGGACAGGGTCAATCAGCCCCAGCATTTT. Its translation is CASRDRVNQPQHF.

The rearrangement links TRBV7-6 to TRBJ1-2; D is unresolved. Germline V gene data show CDR1 as SGHVS and CDR2 as FNYEAQ. The CDR3 contains 15 residues. With 5 bases removed from V and 7 bases from J, the gap between germline ends came to 20 bases. The CDR3 spells CASSKESSMLSGYTF. CDR3 nucleotides: TGTGCCAGCAGCAAGGAAAGTTCGATGCTTTCTGGCTACACCTTC. Full variable domain (remainder filled in from reference TRBV7-6 and TRBJ1-2): GAGVSQSPRYKVTKRGQDVALRCDPISGHVSLYWYRQALGQGPEFLTYFNYEAQQDKSGLPNDRFSAERPEGSISTLTIQRTEQRDSAMYRCASSKESSMLSGYTFGSGTRLTVV.

The CDR3 coding sequence is TGCGCCAGCAGCTTGGCCGGGAGAGGGTACAATGAGCAGTTCTTC. Translation: CASSLAGRGYNEQFF. V is TRBV5-1 and J is TRBJ2-1; maybe TRBD2 (6 bases). Germline CDR1 reads SGHRS; CDR2 reads YFSETQ. V lost 0 bases and J 4 bases, leaving 11 bases between the germline ends. The CDR3 totals 15 residues.

This sequence joins TRBV4-1 and TRBJ2-2; D possibly matches TRBD1 or TRBD2 (5 bases each). V was trimmed by 1 base and J by 5 bases, leaving 5 bases between them. Germline lookup yields CDR1 MGHRA and CDR2 YSYEKL. CDR3 size: 13 residues. Here the CDR3 DNA reads TGCGCCAGCAGCCAAGGGGGGACCGGGGAGCTGTTTTTT. This gives the protein CASSQGGTGELFF.

This chain joins TRBV4-1 and TRBJ1-4; D uncertain. Germline V CDR1 and CDR2: MGHRA, YSYEKL. The CDR3 loop spans 14 amino acids. V was pared by 0 bases and J by 7 bases, with 9 bases between. The CDR3 DNA follows: TGCGCCAGCAGCCAAGATAGTTGGGTTGAAAAACTGTTTTTT. Encoded protein: CASSQDSWVEKLFF.

The chain couples TRBV13 to TRBJ2-3; D is uncertain. Trimming took 4 bases from V and 0 from J, leaving 14 bases between them. Germline V gene sequence: CDR1 PRHDT, CDR2 FYEKMQ (reference sequence). The CDR3 sequence is 16 residues long. The chain's CDR3 is CASSSMGRRSTDTQYF. CDR3 coding DNA: TGTGCCAGCAGCTCCATGGGCAGGAGAAGCACAGATACGCAGTATTTT.

This chain connects TRBV11-2 to TRBJ2-2; D is perhaps TRBD2 (6 bases). V lost 1 base and J 4 bases, leaving 10 bases between the germline ends. This CDR3 comprises 15 residues. The germline V gene encodes CDR1 SGHAT and CDR2 FQNNGV. CDR3 sequence: CASSLAGVGTGELFF. CDR3 bases: TGTGCCAGCAGCTTAGCGGGAGTAGGCACCGGGGAGCTGTTTTTT.

This chain joins TRBV7-2 and TRBJ1-5; possibly TRBD1 for D (5 bases). The V and J ends lost 4 bases and 4 bases respectively, with 17 bases between them. Germline V lookup: CDR1 SGHTA, CDR2 FQGNSA. This CDR3 has 16 residues. This CDR3 reads CASSSIGAPGNQPQHF. The CDR3 DNA follows: TGTGCCAGCAGCTCTATTGGGGCGCCGGGAAATCAGCCCCAGCATTTT.

The V and J genes are TRBV10-3 and TRBJ2-1, with a weak D call TRBD2 (7 bases). The CDR3 is 15 residues long. Trimming took off 10 bases at V and 0 bases at J, with 16 bases between the two ends. The germline V gene encodes CDR1 ENHRY and CDR2 SYGVKD. This chain's CDR3 is CATQPGGGSYNEQFF. The CDR3 DNA sequence: TGTGCCACTCAGCCGGGGGGCGGCTCCTACAATGAGCAGTTCTTC.

V gene TRBV4-2 combines with J gene TRBJ1-2, with no clear D. Germline-derived CDR1 and CDR2 are LGHNA and YNFKEQ. The V and J ends lost 2 bases and 4 bases respectively, with 14 bases between them. The CDR3 covers 15 residues. This CDR3 is CASSQPRNPFYGYTF. DNA of the CDR3: TGTGCCAGCAGCCAACCCCGAAACCCCTTCTATGGCTACACCTTC.